The sample holds a few counts of the clone carrying this TCR beta chain. This entry is derived from a study of cytomegalovirus exposure and HLA in healthy donors. Both 60 Vbeta primers and 13 Jbeta primers went into the PCR. Generated by immunoSEQ multiplex PCR, the TCRdb table keeps only in-frame clones and is missing some. The sample shows tens of thousands of clones, roughly 75% of them seen only once. Deletions cut 5 bases from V and 1 base from J, with 8 bases between. This CDR3 spans 13 amino acids. Germline CDR1 is MNHEY and CDR2 is SVGAGI. The clonotype originates from a man aged 55 to 70 in good health and CMV-seronegative. The V and J genes are TRBV6-5 and TRBJ1-1; D uncertain. The specimen sequenced was PBMCs. The CDR3 is CASSVLANTEAFF. The CDR3 bases are TGTGCCAGCAGTGTACTAGCGAACACTGAAGCTTTCTTT.